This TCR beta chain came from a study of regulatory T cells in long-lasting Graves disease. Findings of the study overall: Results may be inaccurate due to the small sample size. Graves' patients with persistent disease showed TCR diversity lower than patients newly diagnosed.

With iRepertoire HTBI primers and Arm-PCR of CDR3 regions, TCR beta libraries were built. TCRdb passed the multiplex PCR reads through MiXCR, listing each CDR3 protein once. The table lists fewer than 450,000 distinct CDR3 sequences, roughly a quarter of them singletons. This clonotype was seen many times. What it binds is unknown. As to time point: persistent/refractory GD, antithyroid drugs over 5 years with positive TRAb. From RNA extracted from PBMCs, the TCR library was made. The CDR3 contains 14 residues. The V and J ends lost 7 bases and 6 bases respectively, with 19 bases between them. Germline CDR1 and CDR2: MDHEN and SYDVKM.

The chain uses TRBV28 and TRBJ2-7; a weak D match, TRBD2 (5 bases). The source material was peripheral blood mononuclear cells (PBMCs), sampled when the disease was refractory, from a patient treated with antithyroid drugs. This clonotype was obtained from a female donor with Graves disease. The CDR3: CASIHEGRRGEQYF. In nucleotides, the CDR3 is TGTGCCAGCATCCATGAGGGCAGAAGAGGCGAGCAGTACTTC.